The 19 T cell receptor beta chains listed next were all sequenced from one sample in a study of identical twins. TCRdb reanalysed the 5' RACE reads using MiXCR and keeps one entry per CDR3 protein. Among hundreds of thousands of distinct CDR3 sequences listed, 8.6% were seen once. The same sample was also used in a study of yellow fever vaccine responses in identical twins.

The specimen was PBMCs. Receptor source: a woman between 18 and 30 years old in good health.

This clonotype appeared a few times. The rearrangement joins TRBV7-2 to TRBJ2-7; TRBD2 matches 12 bases. This CDR3 is 15 amino acids long. The V and J ends lost 3 bases and 7 bases, in that order; junction bases with no gene match: 7. CDR1 SGHTA and CDR2 FQGNSA come from the germline V gene. The CDR3 sequence is CASSFLAGGPGEQYF. Written as DNA, the CDR3 is TGTGCCAGCAGCTTCCTAGCGGGAGGGCCGGGGGAGCAGTACTTC.

The genes are TRBV6-1 and TRBJ1-6; D uncertain. V gave up 6 bases and J gave up 0 bases, with 6 bases separating them. Germline CDR1 is MNHNS and CDR2 is SASEGT. There are 14 residues in the CDR3. CDR3 residues: CASRGGSYNSPLHF. For the CDR3, the DNA is TGTGCCAGCAGGGGCGGCTCCTATAATTCACCCCTCCACTTT.

This clonotype occurred a few times. The chain employs TRBV29-1 and TRBJ2-5; D possibly corresponds to TRBD2 (6 bases). The V and J ends lost 3 bases and 2 bases respectively, with 16 bases between them. Germline lookup yields CDR1 SQVTM and CDR2 ANQGSEA. CDR3 length: 15 amino acids. The CDR3 coding sequence is TGCAGCGTTGACTCGGGCGGGAACCCTCAAGAGACCCAGTACTTC. As protein: CSVDSGGNPQETQYF.

This clonotype came up many times. The chain uses TRBV20-1 and TRBJ1-1; D not certain. Per germline, CDR1 DFQATT and CDR2 SNEGSKA (reference sequence). The CDR3 covers 12 residues. The DNA of the CDR3 is TGCAGCGCCTCACGACTGAACACTGAAGCTTTCTTT. This encodes CSASRLNTEAFF.

The chain uses TRBV7-9 and TRBJ2-3, with 7 bases fitting TRBD1. J gave up 4 bases and V 5 bases, and 12 bases lay outside the gene matches. Germline V gene sequence: CDR1 SEHNR, CDR2 FQNEAQ (reference sequence). This CDR3 is built from 16 residues. The CDR3 spells CASSPRGLTLADTQYF. CDR3 nucleotide sequence: TGTGCCAGCAGCCCAAGGGGGCTAACCCTAGCAGATACGCAGTATTTT.

This clonotype has ten or more counts. J is TRBJ2-2 and V is TRBV27, with D tentatively TRBD1 (5 bases). CDR3 length: 14 amino acids. V gave up 7 bases and J gave up 2 bases, with 11 bases separating them. The germline V gene has CDR1 MNHEY and CDR2 SMNVEV (reference sequence). The CDR3 nucleotides are TGTGCCAGCAATTGGGGCCAAAACACCGGGGAGCTGTTTTTT. Protein product: CASNWGQNTGELFF.

This rearrangement joins TRBV7-8 to TRBJ2-1; the D is unclear. The length of the CDR3 is 14 residues. The V end lost 1 base, the J end lost 5 bases, and 9 bases lay between the germline ends. Germline V gives CDR1 SGHVS, CDR2 FQNEAQ. This CDR3 reads CASSLVGPDNEQFF. The CDR3 DNA follows: TGTGCCAGCAGCTTAGTTGGGCCCGACAATGAGCAGTTCTTC.

The table lists this clonotype with many counts. This chain uses TRBV4-2 with TRBJ2-1, with 14 bases matching TRBD2. Per germline, CDR1 LGHNA and CDR2 YNFKEQ. The V and J ends lost 2 bases and 6 bases, in that order; junction bases with no gene match: 12. The CDR3 is 19 residues long. The CDR3 region is CASSQPKPGLAGGFNEQFF. CDR3 nucleotides: TGTGCCAGCAGCCAACCCAAGCCCGGACTAGCGGGAGGCTTCAATGAGCAGTTCTTC.

The chain links TRBV7-2 to TRBJ2-7; D may be TRBD1 (6 bases). Germline CDR1 is SGHTA and CDR2 is FQGNSA. Between the trimmed V and J ends, which lost 5 bases and 3 bases, there was a span of 11 bases. The CDR3 runs 13 residues. The CDR3 loop reads CASSADRYYEQYF. The CDR3 DNA sequence: TGTGCCAGCAGCGCAGACAGGTACTACGAGCAGTACTTC.

The chain employs TRBV27 and TRBJ2-1, with D unresolved. Trimming pared 4 bases from V and 8 bases from J, leaving 9 bases between. Germline V lookup: CDR1 MNHEY, CDR2 SMNVEV (reference sequence). This CDR3 spans 12 amino acids. CDR3 sequence: CASSSFLDEQFF. DNA of the CDR3: TGTGCCAGCAGTTCGTTTCTCGATGAGCAGTTCTTC.

The chain employs TRBV18 and TRBJ1-1; 7 positions agree with TRBD1. Germline loops: CDR1 KGHSH, CDR2 LQKENI. The V and J ends lost 5 bases and 6 bases, in that order; junction bases with no gene match: 0. The CDR3 is 11 residues long. CDR3 bases: TGTGCCAGCTCAGGGACAGCTGAAGCTTTCTTT. It specifies CASSGTAEAFF.

In this sample, this clonotype turned up a few times. This sequence joins TRBV6-5 and TRBJ1-1; 10 nucleotides match TRBD1. Trimming at V came to 0 bases and at J to 3 bases, leaving 4 bases not matched to a gene. The germline V gene has CDR1 MNHEY and CDR2 SVGAGI. The CDR3 is 16 amino acids. In nucleotides, the CDR3 is TGTGCCAGCAGTTACTCGATGACAGGGGGCTACACTGAAGCTTTCTTT. Its protein is CASSYSMTGGYTEAFF.

The table lists this clonotype with many counts. The chain carries TRBV6-1 and TRBJ1-1; 7 bases are a match to TRBD1. The germline V gene encodes CDR1 MNHNS and CDR2 SASEGT. CDR3 length equals 15 residues. Trimming at V came to 5 bases and at J to 1 base, leaving 7 bases not matched to a gene. CDR3 nucleotides: TGTGCCAGCAGTACCCACAGGGGCCCGAACACTGAAGCTTTCTTT. Amino acid sequence: CASSTHRGPNTEAFF.

The J gene is TRBJ1-1, the V gene TRBV7-3, with unresolved D. The CDR3 consists of 16 residues. CDR1 and CDR2 from the germline V gene are SGHTA and FQGTGA. Trimming removed 2 bases at V and 1 base at J, with 14 bases between. The CDR3 bases are TGTGCCAGCAGCTTATTGGGCTGGCAGTCGAACACTGAAGCTTTCTTT. Its translation is CASSLLGWQSNTEAFF.

This clonotype was observed a handful of times. V is TRBV18 and J is TRBJ1-3; D unresolved. Trimming removed 3 bases from V and 3 bases from J, with 12 bases in between. The CDR3 extends over 15 amino acids. CDR1 is KGHSH, CDR2 LQKENI, per germline. CDR3 coding DNA: TGTGCCAGCTCACCGGTACAGATGATTGGAAACACCATATATTTT. It encodes CASSPVQMIGNTIYF. Using reference TRBV18 and TRBJ1-3 for the parts outside the CDR3, the full variable domain is NAGVMQNPRHLVRRRGQEARLRCSPMKGHSHVYWYRQLPEEGLKFMVYLQKENIIDESGMPKERFSAEFPKEGPSILRIQQVVRGDSAAYFCASSPVQMIGNTIYFGEGSWLTVV.

This clonotype occurred once. The CDR3 sequence is CASSPGVGRYEQYF. The CDR3 DNA reads as TGCGCCAGCAGCCCTGGGGTCGGGCGGTACGAGCAGTACTTC. The gene calls are TRBV4-1 and TRBJ2-7; D remains unclear. Trimming pared 4 bases from V and 4 bases from J, leaving 14 bases between. CDR1 MGHRA and CDR2 YSYEKL come from the germline V gene. The CDR3 covers 14 residues.

This clonotype was seen a few times. The CDR3: CASSYATDSYEQYF. CDR3 bases: TGTGCCAGCAGTTACGCGACGGATTCCTACGAGCAGTACTTC. V and J are TRBV6-2 or TRBV6-3 and TRBJ2-7; D call uncertain. The V and J ends lost 2 bases and 1 base respectively, with 9 bases between them. Germline-derived CDR1 and CDR2 are MNHEY and SVGEGT. The CDR3 is 14 amino acids.

This clonotype was detected only a few times. This chain uses TRBV28 with TRBJ1-6; 7 bases match TRBD1. The CDR3 runs 16 residues. After removal of 6 bases from V and 10 bases from J, the junction contained 15 bases not matched to a gene. Germline CDR1 reads MDHEN; CDR2 reads SYDVKM. CDR3 region: CASSPARQGVGSPLHF. Here the CDR3 DNA reads TGTGCCAGCAGCCCCGCCCGACAGGGAGTTGGGTCACCCCTCCACTTT.

The V gene is TRBV29-1, the J gene TRBJ2-1; no clear D. V shed 2 bases and J shed 6 bases, with 5 bases lying between them. The CDR3 sequence is 11 residues long. Germline loops: CDR1 SQVTM, CDR2 ANQGSEA. The CDR3 sequence is CSVESRNEQFF. The CDR3, as DNA: TGCAGCGTTGAATCGCGCAATGAGCAGTTCTTC.